This record covers a single T cell receptor beta chain. The CDR3 has 17 amino acids. Per the germline V gene, CDR1 is SEHNR and CDR2 is FQNEAQ (reference sequence). The V segment lost 6 bases and the J segment 2 bases; nucleotides outside the gene matches: 12. Here immunoSEQ multiplex PCR was the method, and the copy in TCRdb shows in-frame clones only, minus some. This table has some 200,000 clones, 85% to 90% appearing once. These data belong to a study of blood T cell repertoires in COVID-19. On the study more broadly: Sites across the United States, Italy and Spain contributed samples from acute and convalescent COVID-19.

This chain links TRBV7-9 with TRBJ2-1; 8 nucleotides align to TRBD2. The TCR comes from a man aged 80 or over with acute or convalescent COVID-19. The sequencing input was peripheral blood. In DNA form, the CDR3 reads TGTGCCAGCAGTCTCGGTTCTAGCGGGCAGACCTACAATGAGCAGTTCTTC. This encodes CASSLGSSGQTYNEQFF.